This T cell receptor (beta chain) was sequenced in a study of technical replicates of blood from a handful of donors. TCRdb keeps only in-frame clones here, not all; method: immunoSEQ multiplex PCR. The sample lists around 78,000 clones, about 94% occurring once. Germline-derived CDR1 and CDR2 are LNHDA and SQIVND (reference sequence). The length of the CDR3 is 16 residues. With 6 bases removed from V and 0 bases from J, the gap between germline ends came to 15 bases. This chain uses TRBV19 with TRBJ2-4; the D gene is possibly TRBD1 (5 bases). Specimen: T cells isolated from PBMCs. The sequence was collected from a human donor in good health. CDR3 loop: CASRRTHVLAKNIQYF. As DNA, the CDR3 is TGTGCCAGTAGAAGGACACACGTACTAGCCAAAAACATTCAGTACTTC.